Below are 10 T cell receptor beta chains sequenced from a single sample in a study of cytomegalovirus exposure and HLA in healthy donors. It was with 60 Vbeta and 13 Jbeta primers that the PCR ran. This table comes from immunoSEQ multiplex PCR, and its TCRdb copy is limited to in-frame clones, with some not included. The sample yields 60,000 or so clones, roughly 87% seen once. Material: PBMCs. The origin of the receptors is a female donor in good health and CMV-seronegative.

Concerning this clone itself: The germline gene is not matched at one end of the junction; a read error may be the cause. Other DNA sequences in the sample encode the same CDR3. The CDR3, as DNA: TGTGCTAGCAGCTTAAGTTTCGGCTCCTACGAGCAGTACTTC. Amino acid sequence: CASSLSFGSYEQYF. The J gene is TRBJ2-7, the V gene TRBV11-2; no definite D call. Per germline, CDR1 SGHAT and CDR2 FQNNGV. The CDR3 runs 14 residues.

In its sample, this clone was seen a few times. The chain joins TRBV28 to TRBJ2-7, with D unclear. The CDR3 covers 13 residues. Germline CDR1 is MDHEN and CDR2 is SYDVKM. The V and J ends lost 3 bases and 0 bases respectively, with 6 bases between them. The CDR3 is CASSFVSSYEQYF. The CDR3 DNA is TGTGCCAGCAGTTTTGTTAGCTCCTACGAGCAGTACTTC. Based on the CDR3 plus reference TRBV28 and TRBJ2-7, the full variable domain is DVKVTQSSRYLVKRTGEKVFLECVQDMDHENMFWYRQDPGLGLRLIYFSYDVKMKEKGDIPEGYSVSREKKERFSLILESASTNQTSMYLCASSFVSSYEQYFGPGTRLTVT.

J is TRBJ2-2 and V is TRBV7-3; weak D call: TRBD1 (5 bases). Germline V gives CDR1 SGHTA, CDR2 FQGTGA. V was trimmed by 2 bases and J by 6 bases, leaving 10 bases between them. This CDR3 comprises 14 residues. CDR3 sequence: CASSLSWGAGELFF. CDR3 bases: TGTGCCAGCAGCTTATCTTGGGGCGCCGGGGAGCTGTTTTTT. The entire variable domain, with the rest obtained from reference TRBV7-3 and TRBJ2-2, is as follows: GAGVSQTPSNKVTEKGKYVELRCDPISGHTALYWYRQSLGQGPEFLIYFQGTGAADDSGLPNDRFFAVRPEGSVSTLKIQRTERGDSAVYLCASSLSWGAGELFFGEGSRLTVL.

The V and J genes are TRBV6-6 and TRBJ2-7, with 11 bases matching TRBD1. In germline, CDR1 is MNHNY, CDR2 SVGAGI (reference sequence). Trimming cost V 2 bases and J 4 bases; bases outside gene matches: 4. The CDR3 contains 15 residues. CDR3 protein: CASSYGTGGLYEQYF. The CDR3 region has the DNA TGTGCCAGCAGTTACGGGACAGGGGGTCTATACGAGCAGTACTTC.

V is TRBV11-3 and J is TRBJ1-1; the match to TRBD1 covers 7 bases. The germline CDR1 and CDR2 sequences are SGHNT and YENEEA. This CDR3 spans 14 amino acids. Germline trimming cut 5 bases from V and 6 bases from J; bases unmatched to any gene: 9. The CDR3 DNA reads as TGTGCCAGCAGCGCGAACAGGGGCTCTGCTGAAGCTTTCTTT. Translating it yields CASSANRGSAEAFF.

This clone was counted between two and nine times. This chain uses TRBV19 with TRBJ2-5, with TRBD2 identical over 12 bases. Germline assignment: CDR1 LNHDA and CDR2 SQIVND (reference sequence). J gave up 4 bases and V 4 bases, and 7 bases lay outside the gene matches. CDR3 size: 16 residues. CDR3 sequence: CASSRHPGLAGETQYF. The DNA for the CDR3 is TGTGCCAGTAGTAGGCATCCGGGACTAGCGGGAGAGACCCAGTACTTC.

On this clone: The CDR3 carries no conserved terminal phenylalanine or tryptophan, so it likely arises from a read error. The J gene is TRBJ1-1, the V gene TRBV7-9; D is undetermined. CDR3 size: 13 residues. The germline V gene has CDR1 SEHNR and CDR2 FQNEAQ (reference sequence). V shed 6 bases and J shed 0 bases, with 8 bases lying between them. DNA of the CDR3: TGTGCCAGCAGGAGCGAGGTGAACACTGAAGCTTTCCTT. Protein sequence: CASRSEVNTEAFL.

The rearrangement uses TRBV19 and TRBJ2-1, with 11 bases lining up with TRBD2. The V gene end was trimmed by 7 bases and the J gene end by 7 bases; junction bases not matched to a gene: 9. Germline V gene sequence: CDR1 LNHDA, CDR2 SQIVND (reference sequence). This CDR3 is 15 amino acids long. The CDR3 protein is CASTSLAGGWNEQFF. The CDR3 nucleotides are TGTGCCAGTACCAGCCTAGCGGGAGGTTGGAATGAGCAGTTCTTC.

For the CDR3, the DNA is TGTGCCAGCAGTGACAGACAGGGCAAGGACTACGAGCAGTACTTC. Amino acids: CASSDRQGKDYEQYF. V usage is TRBV28 and J usage is TRBJ2-7, with TRBD1 identical over 7 bases. Per the germline V gene, CDR1 is MDHEN and CDR2 is SYDVKM. The V gene end was trimmed by 5 bases and the J gene end by 3 bases; junction bases not matched to a gene: 10. The CDR3 consists of 15 residues.

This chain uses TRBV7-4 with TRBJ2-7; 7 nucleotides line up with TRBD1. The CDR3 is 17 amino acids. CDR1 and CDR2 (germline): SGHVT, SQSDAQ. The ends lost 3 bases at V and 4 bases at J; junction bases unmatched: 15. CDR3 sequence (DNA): TGTGCCAGCAGCTTTGACAGGGAGCCTCCTCGAGCTTACGAGCAGTACTTC. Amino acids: CASSFDREPPRAYEQYF.